This TCR beta chain comes out of a study of PD-1 blockade in classical Hodgkin lymphoma. General study points: Nivolumab initiated under 1 year post-ASCT led to patient exclusion. Patients newly diagnosed and complete responders had comparable baseline diversity.

The protocol was immunoSEQ multiplex PCR, while the TCRdb copy is restricted to in-frame clones and leaves out a portion. The table has tens of thousands of clones, around 83% seen once. As concerns this clone: The antigen is undetermined.

Germline V gene lookup returns CDR1 MGHRA and CDR2 YSYEKL. The CDR3 consists of 16 residues. The junction had 11 bases not matched to a gene; V was cut back by 5 bases and J by 6 bases. As for time point: cycle 4 day 1 (C4D1), after six to seven weeks of nivolumab. All the patients suffered relapse after autologous stem cell transplantation, and brentuximab vedotin exposure differed. Researchers report purifying CD4+ T cells from thawed PBMCs by magnetic negative selection. The chain couples TRBV4-1 to TRBJ2-7, with 12 bases matching TRBD2. The clonotype was recovered from a human donor with classical Hodgkin lymphoma. This sample comprised CD4+ T cells from blood, obtained before the fourth cycle of nivolumab. The CDR3 sequence is CASSYGTSGFPREQYF. The CDR3 DNA sequence: TGCGCCAGCAGCTACGGGACTAGCGGGTTCCCGCGCGAGCAGTACTTC.